This entry features one T cell receptor beta chain sequence. These data are taken from a study of CD8+ T cells in alopecia areata. Overall study: Oral tofacitinib (5 to 10 mg twice daily) was administered to treated patients.

Germline CDR1 and CDR2: SQVTM and ANQGSEA. The CDR3 spans 16 residues. Deletions cut 3 bases from V and 1 base from J, with 16 bases between. Extracted RNA was reverse transcribed into cDNA, the sequencing template. Repertoires were generated with immunoSEQ multiplex PCR, while TCRdb's copy carries only in-frame clones and drops some. The repertoire holds over 200,000 clones, with 50% to 65% as singletons. Using a FACSAria, the CD4+ and CD8+ T cells were sorted from the PBMCs. The input for sequencing was CD4+ T cells sorted from blood, taken at week 0. The genes are TRBV29-1 and TRBJ1-3; no clear D gene. The clonotype was recovered from a human donor with alopecia areata. In DNA, the CDR3 is TGCAGCGTTGAGTACCCTGACGGGGTATCTGGAAACACCATATATTTT. As protein: CSVEYPDGVSGNTIYF. Full variable domain (outside the CDR3, taken from reference TRBV29-1 and TRBJ1-3): SAVISQKPSRDICQRGTSLTIQCQVDSQVTMMFWYRQQPGQSLTLIATANQGSEATYESGFVIDKFPISRPNLTFSTLTVSNMSPEDSSIYLCSVEYPDGVSGNTIYFGEGSWLTVV.